The 20 T cell receptor beta chains below were found in one sample sequenced in a study of cytomegalovirus exposure and HLA in healthy donors. Researchers ran the PCR with 60 Vbeta and 13 Jbeta primers. Only in-frame clones appear in the TCRdb table, and some are missing; sequencing was by immunoSEQ multiplex PCR. This table holds 80,000 to 95,000 clones, less than 65% found once. The specimen sequenced was PBMCs. These receptors were collected from a woman aged 25-40 years in good health and CMV-seronegative.

This chain joins TRBV7-7 and TRBJ2-7, with TRBD1 matching 8 bases. Germline CDR1 reads SSHAT; CDR2 reads FNYEAQ (reference sequence). This CDR3 is built from 15 residues. With 5 bases clipped from V and 4 bases from J, the junction kept 10 bases outside the gene matches. The CDR3 bases are TGTGCCAGCAGCCGAACCCGACAGGGGAAGTACGAGCAGTACTTC. Translated, it gives CASSRTRQGKYEQYF.

The CDR3 reads CASSAGTNIQYF. The CDR3 DNA reads TGTGCCAGCAGCGCGGGGACCAACATTCAGTACTTC. The rearrangement links TRBV7-9 to TRBJ2-4, with D possibly being TRBD2 (6 bases). The CDR3 runs to 12 residues. Germline CDR1 and CDR2: SEHNR and FQNEAQ (reference sequence). V was shortened by 5 bases and J by 7 bases, with 9 bases between the two germline ends.

V gene TRBV19 combines with J gene TRBJ2-7; TRBD2 agrees at 7 bases. CDR1 and CDR2 (germline): LNHDA, SQIVND (reference sequence). The CDR3 spans 14 residues. Trimming removed 5 bases from V and 7 bases from J; junction bases left unmatched: 11. CDR3 amino acids: CASSPRTSGGEQYF. The CDR3 nucleotides read TGTGCCAGTAGTCCCCGGACTAGTGGAGGGGAGCAGTACTTC.

CDR3 DNA sequence: TGTGCCAGCAGTTACGCGGGTTCCCAAGAGACCCAGTACTTC. Translated: CASSYAGSQETQYF. The genes are TRBV6-6 and TRBJ2-5; TRBD2 might be the D (5 bases). V lost 2 bases, J lost 1 base, and 8 bases lay in between. This CDR3 is 14 amino acids long. Germline CDR1 and CDR2: MNHNY and SVGAGI (reference sequence).

This chain joins TRBV29-1 and TRBJ2-1; weak D call: TRBD2 (7 bases). Trimming removed 1 base at V and 8 bases at J, with 18 bases between. Germline lookup yields CDR1 SQVTM and CDR2 ANQGSEA. The CDR3 sequence is 15 residues long. The CDR3 loop is CSVEGEGEGLYEQFF. CDR3 bases: TGCAGCGTTGAAGGTGAGGGGGAGGGCCTTTATGAGCAGTTCTTC.

This clone has a single count. The chain employs TRBV6-4 and TRBJ2-6; TRBD1 agrees at 7 bases. CDR3 length: 15 residues. Germline-derived CDR1 and CDR2 are MRHNA and SNTAGT. Unmatched junction bases numbered 7, after V lost 10 bases and J lost 1 base. The CDR3 region has the DNA TGTGCCACCAGACAGGGCCCATCTGGGGCCAACGTCCTGACTTTC. Translating gives CATRQGPSGANVLTF.

This chain uses TRBV4-2 with TRBJ1-4, with 7 nucleotides matching TRBD1. V was clipped by 1 base and J by 8 bases; unmatched bases: 10. The V gene's germline CDR1 is LGHNA and CDR2 YNFKEQ. CDR3 length: 16 residues. CDR3 nucleotides: TGTGCCAGCAGCCAAGCGGAGGGGGCCGCTGGGGAAAAACTGTTTTTT. This gives the protein CASSQAEGAAGEKLFF.

V is TRBV13 and J is TRBJ2-1, with 11 bases lining up with TRBD2. Germline V gene sequence: CDR1 PRHDT, CDR2 FYEKMQ (reference sequence). The junction had 11 bases not matched to a gene; V was cut back by 1 base and J by 6 bases. CDR3 length: 18 amino acids. CDR3 sequence: CASSLERTSGRLVNEQFF. As DNA, the CDR3 is TGTGCCAGCAGCTTAGAAAGGACTAGCGGGCGGCTGGTCAATGAGCAGTTCTTC.

This sequence joins TRBV5-1 and TRBJ2-5; the D gene is possibly TRBD2 (7 bases). The CDR3 extends over 15 amino acids. Per germline, CDR1 SGHRS and CDR2 YFSETQ. Trimming shortened V by 5 bases and J by 5 bases, and 19 bases separated the two germline ends. CDR3: CASSPWAGAIETQYF. The DNA of the CDR3 is TGCGCCAGCAGTCCCTGGGCGGGGGCGATCGAGACCCAGTACTTC. Full variable domain (outside the CDR3, taken from reference TRBV5-1 and TRBJ2-5): KAGVTQTPRYLIKTRGQQVTLSCSPISGHRSVSWYQQTPGQGLQFLFEYFSETQRNKGNFPGRFSGRQFSNSRSEMNVSTLELGDSALYLCASSPWAGAIETQYFGPGTRLLVL.

This clone came up a few times. The chain employs TRBV6-6 and TRBJ2-1; 9 bases align to TRBD2. From germline, CDR1 is MNHNY and CDR2 SVGAGI (reference sequence). Unmatched junction bases numbered 5, after V lost 5 bases and J lost 6 bases. The CDR3 is 14 residues long. CDR3 amino acids: CASSGTAGGNEQFF. The DNA for the CDR3 is TGTGCCAGCAGTGGGACAGCGGGGGGCAATGAGCAGTTCTTC.

The chain employs TRBV28 and TRBJ2-7; TRBD2 aligns across 7 bases. This CDR3 spans 14 amino acids. With 6 bases clipped from V and 5 bases from J, the junction kept 10 bases outside the gene matches. CDR1 MDHEN and CDR2 SYDVKM come from the germline V gene. The CDR3 coding sequence is TGTGCCAGCAGGAGCCCGGGGGGTCAGAACGAGCAGTACTTC. As protein: CASRSPGGQNEQYF.

The J gene is TRBJ1-3, the V gene TRBV23-1; D perhaps matches TRBD1 (6 bases). TRBV23-1 is designated an ORF whose function remains uncertain. The V end lost 3 bases, the J end lost 4 bases, and 19 bases lay between the germline ends. The CDR3 contains 17 residues. The CDR3 protein is CASSHRGIRGGGNTIYF. DNA of the CDR3: TGCGCCAGCAGTCACCGGGGGATCAGGGGAGGGGGAAACACCATATATTTT.

The V gene is TRBV28, the J gene TRBJ1-3; D not certain. The CDR3 is made up of 16 amino acids. CDR1 MDHEN and CDR2 SYDVKM come from the germline V gene. Trimming stripped 0 bases from V and 3 bases from J, with 12 bases between. The CDR3 region is CASSLWVASSGNTIYF. The CDR3 DNA reads TGTGCCAGCAGTTTATGGGTGGCGTCTAGTGGAAACACCATATATTTT.

V and J are TRBV5-1 and TRBJ2-3; 7 positions match TRBD2. Germline loops: CDR1 SGHRS, CDR2 YFSETQ. CDR3 length: 15 amino acids. J gave up 2 bases and V 4 bases, and 7 bases lay outside the gene matches. CDR3 coding DNA: TGCGCCAGCAGCCCTACGGGGGACTACACAGATACGCAGTATTTT. Protein: CASSPTGDYTDTQYF.

The chain employs TRBV28 and TRBJ2-7, with D uncertain. Trimming removed 7 bases at V and 5 bases at J, with 9 bases between. CDR3 length: 11 amino acids. Germline V gene lookup returns CDR1 MDHEN and CDR2 SYDVKM. The CDR3 spells CASIGGHEQYF. The CDR3 DNA reads TGTGCCAGCATTGGCGGTCACGAGCAGTACTTC.

J is TRBJ2-1 and V is TRBV27, with TRBD2 matching over 8 bases. From germline, CDR1 is MNHEY and CDR2 SMNVEV (reference sequence). V lost 2 bases and J lost 2; bases outside the gene matches: 2. The CDR3 runs 15 residues. The DNA of the CDR3 is TGTGCCAGCAGTTTACGGGAGGGACCCTACAATGAGCAGTTCTTC. Its protein product is CASSLREGPYNEQFF.

CDR3 sequence reads: CASSIKGTDNYGYTF. DNA of the CDR3: TGCGCCAGCAGCATTAAAGGGACAGATAACTATGGCTACACCTTC. This chain uses TRBV5-1 with TRBJ1-2; TRBD1 matches at 7 bases. Trimming at V came to 4 bases and at J to 1 base, leaving 7 bases not matched to a gene. This CDR3 contains 15 residues. Germline V gene lookup returns CDR1 SGHRS and CDR2 YFSETQ.

This clone was recorded a few times. V is TRBV7-2 and J is TRBJ1-2, with D unresolved. Germline V gene lookup returns CDR1 SGHTA and CDR2 FQGNSA. Trimming took off 4 bases at V and 4 bases at J, with 10 bases between the two ends. This CDR3 comprises 13 residues. The CDR3 nucleotides read TGTGCCAGCAGCTCACAGTTGTTCTATGGCTACACCTTC. It is translated as CASSSQLFYGYTF.

The V call is TRBV18, the J call TRBJ2-1; D is perhaps TRBD2 (7 bases). The CDR3 sequence is 13 residues long. Per germline, CDR1 KGHSH and CDR2 LQKENI. The ends were cut back, 6 bases at V and 8 bases at J, with 14 bases in the middle. The DNA for the CDR3 is TGTGCCAGCTCCCCGGGGGGCCGGGATGAGCAGTTCTTC. Encoded protein: CASSPGGRDEQFF. Based on the CDR3 plus reference TRBV18 and TRBJ2-1, the full variable domain is NAGVMQNPRHLVRRRGQEARLRCSPMKGHSHVYWYRQLPEEGLKFMVYLQKENIIDESGMPKERFSAEFPKEGPSILRIQQVVRGDSAAYFCASSPGGRDEQFFGPGTRLTVL.

V gene TRBV28 combines with J gene TRBJ1-5; TRBD1 might be the D (6 bases). The CDR3 sequence is 15 residues long. CDR1 is MDHEN and CDR2 is SYDVKM in the germline V gene. Deletions cut 7 bases from V and 3 bases from J, with 16 bases between. The chain's CDR3 is CASIFRQGYNQPQHF. The CDR3 coding sequence is TGTGCCAGCATTTTCCGGCAGGGGTACAATCAGCCCCAGCATTTT.